Listed here are 11 T cell receptor beta chains from one sample, sequenced in a study of shared clonotypes between healthy human individuals. Data came from immunoSEQ multiplex PCR; TCRdb stores just in-frame clones and leaves some out. Of some 2,500,000 clones listed, roughly 93% are singletons. What was sequenced was naive CD4+ T cells from PBMCs. The subset: CD45RA+ positively selected. The receptors stem from a man younger than 30 in good health. Some clones in this sample may be carry-over from other donors' samples.

V and J are TRBV28 and TRBJ2-7; TRBD1 agrees at 7 bases. V was pared by 4 bases and J by 2 bases, with 2 bases of the junction left unmatched. The CDR3 runs 13 residues. Per the germline V gene, CDR1 is MDHEN and CDR2 is SYDVKM. The CDR3 here is CASSWDSTYEQYF. CDR3 DNA: TGTGCCAGCAGTTGGGACAGTACCTACGAGCAGTACTTC.

The chain carries TRBV7-9 and TRBJ2-7; TRBD1 matches at 10 bases. This CDR3 is built from 13 residues. V shed 5 bases, J shed 5 bases, and the junction held 3 bases outside the gene matches. Germline CDR1 SEHNR, CDR2 FQNEAQ (reference sequence). The CDR3 nucleotides read TGTGCCAGCAGCCCGACAGGGGGCAACGAGCAGTACTTC. Amino acids: CASSPTGGNEQYF.

In the case of this clone: This CDR3 is also generated by other DNA sequences in the sample. The rearrangement links TRBV7-9 to TRBJ1-4; D remains ambiguous. Per germline, CDR1 SEHNR and CDR2 FQNEAQ (reference sequence). The V and J ends lost 1 base and 5 bases respectively, with 14 bases between them. The CDR3 extends over 16 amino acids. CDR3 nucleotides: TGTGCCAGCAGCTTAGGTCAAACAAGGGAGAATGAAAAACTGTTTTTT. It translates to CASSLGQTRENEKLFF.

The gene calls are TRBV28 and TRBJ1-6; the match to TRBD1 covers 7 bases. The CDR3 spans 15 residues. The V gene's germline CDR1 is MDHEN and CDR2 SYDVKM. V lost 2 bases and J lost 9; bases outside the gene matches: 7. The CDR3 region is CASSLVSQGGSPLHF. CDR3 DNA: TGTGCCAGCAGTTTAGTTAGCCAGGGGGGTTCACCCCTCCACTTT.

The chain carries TRBV7-9 and TRBJ2-3, with 8 bases that match TRBD1. The CDR3 has 15 amino acids. In germline, CDR1 is SEHNR, CDR2 FQNEAQ (reference sequence). V lost 10 bases, J lost 4 bases, and 13 bases stayed unmatched. The CDR3 protein is CATGFLGQVADTQYF. The CDR3 DNA reads as TGTGCCACTGGCTTTTTGGGACAGGTGGCAGATACGCAGTATTTT.

The rearrangement links TRBV2 to TRBJ2-2; no clear D gene. Per the germline V gene, CDR1 is SNHLY and CDR2 is FYNNEI. The V gene lost 9 bases and the J gene lost 5 bases, with 16 bases spanning the gap. CDR3 length: 14 residues. The CDR3 DNA reads as TGTGCCAGTCTAAAGGTTTTCGGAACCGGGGAGCTGTTTTTT. Translation gives CASLKVFGTGELFF.

The chain couples TRBV29-1 to TRBJ1-2, with D uncertain. CDR1 is SQVTM, CDR2 ANQGSEA, per germline. This CDR3 spans 14 amino acids. The V and J ends lost 7 bases and 0 bases respectively, with 15 bases between them. The CDR3 DNA follows: TGCAGCGGGCAAGGTAGCTCTACTAACTATGGCTACACCTTC. It yields the protein CSGQGSSTNYGYTF.

This chain uses TRBV30 with TRBJ2-5; 7 bases fit TRBD2. The V gene's germline CDR1 is GTSNPN and CDR2 SVGIG (reference sequence). The CDR3 is 13 residues long. Unmatched junction bases numbered 4, after V lost 3 bases and J lost 3 bases. The CDR3, as DNA: TGTGCCTGGAGCAGGAGCGGGAAAGAGACCCAGTACTTC. This gives the protein CAWSRSGKETQYF.

A word on this clone: This CDR3 is also generated by other DNA sequences in the sample. The chain combines TRBV4-1 with TRBJ1-1, with a tentative D call TRBD1 (5 bases). Germline CDR1 is MGHRA and CDR2 is YSYEKL. The CDR3 has 14 amino acids. The V end lost 0 bases, the J end lost 1 base, and 6 bases lay between the germline ends. The DNA of the CDR3 is TGCGCCAGCAGCCAAGACAGGGCGAACACTGAAGCTTTCTTT. Translating it yields CASSQDRANTEAFF.

J is TRBJ2-5 and V is TRBV5-1, with 9 positions matching TRBD1. Germline CDR1 reads SGHRS; CDR2 reads YFSETQ. CDR3 length: 14 residues. V trimming: 5 bases; J trimming: 5 bases; junction bases outside the gene matches: 7. The CDR3 reads CASRKTGGVETQYF. CDR3 bases: TGCGCCAGCAGGAAGACAGGGGGTGTGGAGACCCAGTACTTC.

Worth noting for this clone: The same CDR3 is also encoded by other DNA sequences in this sample. The chain has TRBV6-1 and TRBJ2-7, with 10 bases that match TRBD1. J gave up 3 bases and V 6 bases, and 2 bases lay outside the gene matches. From germline, CDR1 is MNHNS and CDR2 SASEGT. This CDR3 has 13 residues. The CDR3, as DNA: TGTGCCAGCAGCCGGGACAGGGGCTACGAGCAGTACTTC. Translating gives CASSRDRGYEQYF.